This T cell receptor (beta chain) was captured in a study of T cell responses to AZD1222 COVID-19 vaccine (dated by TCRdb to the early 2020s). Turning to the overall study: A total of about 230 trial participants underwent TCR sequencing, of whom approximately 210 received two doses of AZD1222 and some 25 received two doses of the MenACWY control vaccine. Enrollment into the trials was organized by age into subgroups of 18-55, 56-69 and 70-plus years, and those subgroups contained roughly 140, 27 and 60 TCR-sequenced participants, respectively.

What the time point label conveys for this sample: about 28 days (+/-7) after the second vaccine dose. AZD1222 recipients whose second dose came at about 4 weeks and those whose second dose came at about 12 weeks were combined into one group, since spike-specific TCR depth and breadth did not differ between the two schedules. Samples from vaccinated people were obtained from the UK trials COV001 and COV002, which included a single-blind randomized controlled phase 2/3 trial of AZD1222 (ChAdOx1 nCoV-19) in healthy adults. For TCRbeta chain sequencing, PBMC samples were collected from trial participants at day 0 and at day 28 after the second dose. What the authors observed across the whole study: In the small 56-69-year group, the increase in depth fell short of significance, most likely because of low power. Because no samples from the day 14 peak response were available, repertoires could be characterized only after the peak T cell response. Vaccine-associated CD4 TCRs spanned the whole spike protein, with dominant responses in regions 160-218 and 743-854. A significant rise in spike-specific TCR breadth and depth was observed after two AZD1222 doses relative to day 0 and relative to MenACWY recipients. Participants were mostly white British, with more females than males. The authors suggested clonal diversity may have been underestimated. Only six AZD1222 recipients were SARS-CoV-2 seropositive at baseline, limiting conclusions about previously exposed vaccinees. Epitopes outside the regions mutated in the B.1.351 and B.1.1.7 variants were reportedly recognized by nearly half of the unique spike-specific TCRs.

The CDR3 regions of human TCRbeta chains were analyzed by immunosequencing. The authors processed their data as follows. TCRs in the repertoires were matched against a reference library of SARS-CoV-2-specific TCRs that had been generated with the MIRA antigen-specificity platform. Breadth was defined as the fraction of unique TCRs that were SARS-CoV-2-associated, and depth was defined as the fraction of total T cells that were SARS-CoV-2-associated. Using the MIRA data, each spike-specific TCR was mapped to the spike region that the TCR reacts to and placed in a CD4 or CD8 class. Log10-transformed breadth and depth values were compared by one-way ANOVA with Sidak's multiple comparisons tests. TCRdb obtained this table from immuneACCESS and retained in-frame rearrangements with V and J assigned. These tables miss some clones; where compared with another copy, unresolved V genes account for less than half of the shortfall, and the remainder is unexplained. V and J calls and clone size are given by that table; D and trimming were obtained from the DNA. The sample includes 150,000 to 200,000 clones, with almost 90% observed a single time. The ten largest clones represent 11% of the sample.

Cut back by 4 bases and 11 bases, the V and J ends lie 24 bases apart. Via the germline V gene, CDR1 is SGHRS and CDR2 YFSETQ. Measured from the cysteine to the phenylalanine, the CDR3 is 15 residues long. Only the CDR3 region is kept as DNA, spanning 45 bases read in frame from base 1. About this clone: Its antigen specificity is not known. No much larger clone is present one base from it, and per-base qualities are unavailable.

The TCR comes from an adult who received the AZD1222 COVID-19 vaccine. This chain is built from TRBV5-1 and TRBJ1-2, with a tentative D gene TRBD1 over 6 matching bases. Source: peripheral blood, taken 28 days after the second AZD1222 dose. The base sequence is TGCGCCAGCAGCCCGGAAGGGGGTGAGGGGAAACGGTACACCTTC. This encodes CASSPEGGEGKRYTF.